This TCR beta chain was retrieved from a study of T cells after yellow fever vaccination. Study-wide background: Researchers used SMART-Seq v4 Ultra Low Input to prepare fractions that had low cell numbers. Overall study results and limits: The booster response re-showed most primary clones: approximately 95% CD4, approximately 90% CD8.

Template-switching 5'RACE yielded the TCR cDNA; a universal primer site and UMIs were added in the process. TCRdb passed the 5' RACE reads through MiXCR, listing each CDR3 protein once. The sample holds about 300,000 distinct CDR3 sequences, around 7% seen once. In the case of this clonotype: The antigen is unknown.

The ends lost 5 bases at V and 2 bases at J; junction bases unmatched: 6. Germline CDR1 is DFQATT and CDR2 is SNEGSKA (reference sequence). The CDR3 is 15 residues long. The sequence came from a man between 18 and 29 years old who received the YFV17D yellow fever vaccine. Source: PBMCs, taken around 45 days after the first yellow fever vaccination. This sequence joins TRBV20-1 and TRBJ2-1; 10 nucleotides agree with TRBD2. The CDR3 reads CSALAGGLPYNEQFF. CDR3 DNA sequence: TGCAGTGCTTTAGCGGGGGGCCTCCCCTACAATGAGCAGTTCTTC.